This T cell receptor beta chain is drawn from a study of blood T cells in healthy people across ages (dated by TCRdb to 2014 to 2015). Study-wide context: In model experiments, template switching captured roughly one uniquely barcoded TCR beta cDNA molecule for every two T cells. Donors were grouped into four age groups: young (average 16 years), middle-aged (approximately 41), aged (around 60) and long-lived (just over 80). Using the same blood draw, the study looked at two additional independent replicas of 1 million unique cDNA reads for two donors, one aged 18 to 30 and the other aged 80 or older. Using deep sequencing normalized with unique cDNA molecular identifiers, the study measured how TCR beta repertoire diversity changes with age. To avoid experimental bias, donors of different ages were distributed randomly across sequencing lanes. Paper-wide results and their limitations: Compared with the aged group, more naive CD4+ T cells, fewer expanded clones and increased TCR diversity were shown by the long-lived group, suggesting age selection. The CMV infection status of donors was not known, potentially confounding age-related changes in expanded clonotypes. Estimates of total diversity from one million sequenced T cells were regarded as lower bounds and underestimates. There was a strong correlation between observed TCR beta diversity and the percentage of naive T cells measured by flow cytometry. Conclusive comparison of naive and antigen-experienced compartments was prevented by the profiling of bulk unsorted PBMCs. As age increased, observed TCR beta diversity per million T cells dropped in a roughly linear way, and a significant reduction was already evident by age about 40.

The donors were some 36 Caucasian individuals from Russia, aged 6 to 90 years, who were systemically healthy. Each donor gave ten milliliters of peripheral blood, drawn into EDTA-treated Vacutainer tubes. Ficoll-Paque density-gradient centrifugation was used to isolate PBMCs, with at least 7 million per sample. Trizol reagent was used to extract total RNA from the PBMCs, yielding at least 5.5 micrograms per sample. Naive CD45RAhigh/CD27high T cell percentages were measured by flow cytometry on a PBMC aliquot from every donor. This clonotype was detected only a few times. Its antigen has not been determined. The input lacks base qualities; no much larger clone sits a single base away. The method behind the library was 5' RACE. Sequencing took place on an Illumina HiSeq 2500. A second about 7 to 11 cycle PCR used a sample-barcoded 5' primer and a J-beta primer mix. A unique molecular identifier was introduced onto each TCR beta cDNA molecule by a template-switch 5' adaptor carrying 12 random nucleotides. Each sample yielded at least 2.5 million CDR3-containing paired-end reads. All of the RNA was converted into first-strand cDNA using the Mint cDNA synthesis kit, with a TRBC-specific oligonucleotide serving as the primer. After uracil-DNA glycosylase treatment, a first 18-cycle PCR used universal primers M1SS and BC2_uni_R on all cDNA. The authors' analysis ran thus. Each sample was normalized by randomly selecting 1 million high-quality reads, each carrying a distinct molecular identifier. Instead of being binned into consensus sequences, reads with shared molecular identifiers were discarded. MiTCR, set to a Q25 quality threshold and the strictest error-elimination algorithm, was used for CDR3 identification, clonotype clustering and error correction. Lower-bound total TCR beta diversity was estimated with a nonparametric unseen species model using Euler transformation. TCRdb reprocessing: public reads trimmed at Q25 with fastp, clones called with MiXCR, in-frame beta chains kept. Every CDR3 protein is listed once, alongside the most common genes and DNA of its rows. TCRdb's processing, not the authors' own work, is the source of the V and J calls. This sample holds over 1,200,000 distinct CDR3 sequences; approximately 60% were observed only once. The top ten hold roughly 6.3% of the sample.

The sequencing sample was made of blood. The clonotype comes from a man aged 18 to 29 in good health.

The sequenced DNA: TGCGCCAGCAGCCAACTTTTCCGGGACTACCAAAGCTCCTACGAGCAGTACTTC. The translation is CASSQLFRDYQSSYEQYF. The rearranged chain carries TRBV4-1 and TRBJ2-7, and TRBD2 aligns with 7 junction nucleotides. V and J are trimmed by 2 bases and 0 bases, and the gene matches miss 13 bases of the junction. The CDR3 holds 18 amino acids from the cysteine to the phenylalanine. Of all the DNA, just the CDR3 is kept, 54 bases in frame from base 1. The germline V gene sets CDR1 to MGHRA and CDR2 to YSYEKL.